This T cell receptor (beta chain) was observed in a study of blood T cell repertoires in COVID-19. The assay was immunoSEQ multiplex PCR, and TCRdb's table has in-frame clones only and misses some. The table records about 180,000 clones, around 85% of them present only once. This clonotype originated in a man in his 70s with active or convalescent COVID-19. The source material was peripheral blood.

The DNA of the CDR3 is TGTGCCAGCAGTGCGCGCCCTGAAGCTTTCTTT. Translated, it gives CASSARPEAFF. This chain joins TRBV12-3 or TRBV12-4 and TRBJ1-1, with D hard to call. The CDR3 totals 11 residues. V was cut by 5 bases and J by 6 bases, with 7 bases left in between.